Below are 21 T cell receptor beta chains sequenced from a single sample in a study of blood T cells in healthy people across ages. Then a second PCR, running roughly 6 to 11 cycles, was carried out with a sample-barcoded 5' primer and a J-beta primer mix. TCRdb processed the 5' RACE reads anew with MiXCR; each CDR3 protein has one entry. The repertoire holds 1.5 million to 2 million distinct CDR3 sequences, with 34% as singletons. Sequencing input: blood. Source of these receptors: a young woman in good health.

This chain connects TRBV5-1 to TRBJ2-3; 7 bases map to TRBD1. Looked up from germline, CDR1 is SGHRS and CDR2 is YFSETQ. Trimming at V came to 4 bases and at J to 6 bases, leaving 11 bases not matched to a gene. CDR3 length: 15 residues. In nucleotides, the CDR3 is TGCGCCAGCAGCGCCTACAGGGGCGGTATGGATACGCAGTATTTT. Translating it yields CASSAYRGGMDTQYF. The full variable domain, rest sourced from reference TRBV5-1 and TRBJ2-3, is KAGVTQTPRYLIKTRGQQVTLSCSPISGHRSVSWYQQTPGQGLQFLFEYFSETQRNKGNFPGRFSGRQFSNSRSEMNVSTLELGDSALYLCASSAYRGGMDTQYFGPGTRLTVL.

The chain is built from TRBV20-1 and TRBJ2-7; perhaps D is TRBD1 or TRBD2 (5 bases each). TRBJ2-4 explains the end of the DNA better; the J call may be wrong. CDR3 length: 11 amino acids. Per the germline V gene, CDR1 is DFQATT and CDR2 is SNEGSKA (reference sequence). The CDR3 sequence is CSASGTPIQYF. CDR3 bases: TGCAGTGCTAGTGGGACCCCCATTCAGTACTTC.

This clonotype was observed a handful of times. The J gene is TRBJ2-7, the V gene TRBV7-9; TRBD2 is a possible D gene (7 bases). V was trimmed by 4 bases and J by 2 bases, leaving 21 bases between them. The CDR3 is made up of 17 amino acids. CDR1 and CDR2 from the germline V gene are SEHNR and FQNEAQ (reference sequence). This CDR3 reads CASSSWARGQGPYEQYF. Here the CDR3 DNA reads TGTGCCAGCAGCTCATGGGCGCGGGGGCAGGGCCCCTACGAGCAGTACTTC. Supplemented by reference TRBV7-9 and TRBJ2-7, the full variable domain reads DTGVSQNPRHKITKRGQNVTFRCDPISEHNRLYWYRQTLGQGPEFLTYFQNEAQLEKSRLLSDRFSAERPKGSFSTLEIQRTEQGDSAMYLCASSSWARGQGPYEQYFGPGTRLTVT.

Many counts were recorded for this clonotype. CDR3 protein: CSVPERGKEFF. In DNA, the CDR3 is TGCAGCGTCCCCGAGAGGGGAAAGGAGTTCTTC. This sequence joins TRBV29-1 and TRBJ2-1, with D perhaps being TRBD1 or TRBD2 (5 bases each). Germline V gene lookup returns CDR1 SQVTM and CDR2 ANQGSEA. V lost 6 bases and J 14 bases, leaving 17 bases between the germline ends. There are 11 residues in the CDR3.

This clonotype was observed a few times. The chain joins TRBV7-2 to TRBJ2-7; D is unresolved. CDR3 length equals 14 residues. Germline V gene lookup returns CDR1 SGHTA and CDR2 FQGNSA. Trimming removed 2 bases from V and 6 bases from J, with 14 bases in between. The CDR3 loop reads CASSLPAWKAEQYF. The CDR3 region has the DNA TGTGCCAGCAGCTTACCCGCTTGGAAAGCCGAGCAGTACTTC.

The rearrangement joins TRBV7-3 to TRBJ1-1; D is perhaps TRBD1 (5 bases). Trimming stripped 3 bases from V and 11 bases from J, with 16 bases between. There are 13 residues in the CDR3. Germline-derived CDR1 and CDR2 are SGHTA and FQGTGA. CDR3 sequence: CASSFGQGSGAFF. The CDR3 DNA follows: TGTGCCAGCAGCTTCGGTCAGGGATCGGGTGCTTTCTTT.

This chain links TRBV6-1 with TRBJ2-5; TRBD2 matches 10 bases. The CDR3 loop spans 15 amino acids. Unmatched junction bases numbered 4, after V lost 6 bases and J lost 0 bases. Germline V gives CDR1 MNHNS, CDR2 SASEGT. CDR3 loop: CASSSGTSDQETQYF. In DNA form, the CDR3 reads TGTGCCAGCAGCTCCGGGACTAGCGACCAAGAGACCCAGTACTTC.

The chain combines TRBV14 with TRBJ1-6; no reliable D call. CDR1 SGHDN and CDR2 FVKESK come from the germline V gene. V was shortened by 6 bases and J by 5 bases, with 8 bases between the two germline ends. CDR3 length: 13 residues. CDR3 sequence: CASRGIHNSPLHF. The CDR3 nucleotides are TGTGCCAGCAGAGGGATCCATAATTCACCCCTCCACTTT.

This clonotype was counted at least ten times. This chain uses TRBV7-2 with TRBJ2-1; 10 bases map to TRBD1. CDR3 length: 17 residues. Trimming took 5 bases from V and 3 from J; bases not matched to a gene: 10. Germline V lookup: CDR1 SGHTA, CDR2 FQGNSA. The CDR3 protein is CASSPGQGNIFYNEQFF. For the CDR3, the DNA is TGTGCCAGCAGCCCGGGACAGGGGAACATTTTCTACAATGAGCAGTTCTTC. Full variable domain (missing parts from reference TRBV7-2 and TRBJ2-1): GAGVSQSPSNKVTEKGKDVELRCDPISGHTALYWYRQSLGQGLEFLIYFQGNSAPDKSGLPSDRFSAERTGGSVSTLTIQRTQQEDSAVYLCASSPGQGNIFYNEQFFGPGTRLTVL.

The CDR3 region is CASSESTTYEQYF. The CDR3 DNA reads as TGCGCCAGCAGTGAGTCGACCACCTACGAGCAGTACTTC. The chain combines TRBV10-2 with TRBJ2-5; D is unresolved. TRBJ2-7 explains the end of the DNA better; the J call may be wrong. The germline V gene encodes CDR1 WSHSY and CDR2 SAAADI. The CDR3 covers 13 residues.

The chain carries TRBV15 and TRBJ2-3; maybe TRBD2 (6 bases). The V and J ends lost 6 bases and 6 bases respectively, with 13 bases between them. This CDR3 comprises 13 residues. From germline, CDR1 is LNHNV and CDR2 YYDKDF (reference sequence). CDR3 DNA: TGTGCCACCAGACCCGGGGGTCCGGATACGCAGTATTTT. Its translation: CATRPGGPDTQYF.

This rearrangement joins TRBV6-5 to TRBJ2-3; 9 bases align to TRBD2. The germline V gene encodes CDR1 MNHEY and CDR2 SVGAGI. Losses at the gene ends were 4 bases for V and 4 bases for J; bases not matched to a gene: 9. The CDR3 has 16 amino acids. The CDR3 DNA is TGTGCCAGCAGTTTGTCAGCGGGAGGATCCTCAGATACGCAGTATTTT. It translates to CASSLSAGGSSDTQYF.

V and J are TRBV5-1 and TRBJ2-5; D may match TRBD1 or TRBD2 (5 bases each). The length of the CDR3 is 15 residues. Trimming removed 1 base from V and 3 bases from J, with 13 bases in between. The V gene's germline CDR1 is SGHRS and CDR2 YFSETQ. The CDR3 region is CASSLIGTAKETQYF. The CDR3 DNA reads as TGCGCCAGCAGCTTGATTGGGACCGCGAAAGAGACCCAGTACTTC.

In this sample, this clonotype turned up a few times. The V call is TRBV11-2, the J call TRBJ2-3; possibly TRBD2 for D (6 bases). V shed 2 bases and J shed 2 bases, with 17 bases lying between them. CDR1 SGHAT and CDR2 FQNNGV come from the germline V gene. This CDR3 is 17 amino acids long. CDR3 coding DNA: TGTGCCAGCAGCTTAACCTGGGGGAGGACGTACACAGATACGCAGTATTTT. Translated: CASSLTWGRTYTDTQYF.

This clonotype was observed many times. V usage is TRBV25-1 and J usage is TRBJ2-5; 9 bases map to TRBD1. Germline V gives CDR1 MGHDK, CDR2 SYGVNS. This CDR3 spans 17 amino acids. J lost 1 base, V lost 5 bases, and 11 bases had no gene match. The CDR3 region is CASSLTGGAITQETQYF. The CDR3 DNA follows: TGTGCCAGCAGTCTTACAGGGGGCGCGATCACCCAAGAGACCCAGTACTTC.

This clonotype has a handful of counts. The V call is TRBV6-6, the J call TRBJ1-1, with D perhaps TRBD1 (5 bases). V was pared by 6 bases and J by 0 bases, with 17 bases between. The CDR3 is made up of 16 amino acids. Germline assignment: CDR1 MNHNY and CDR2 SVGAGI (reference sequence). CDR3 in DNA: TGTGCCAGCAGGACGACGTATGGGGCAATGAACACTGAAGCTTTCTTT. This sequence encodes CASRTTYGAMNTEAFF.

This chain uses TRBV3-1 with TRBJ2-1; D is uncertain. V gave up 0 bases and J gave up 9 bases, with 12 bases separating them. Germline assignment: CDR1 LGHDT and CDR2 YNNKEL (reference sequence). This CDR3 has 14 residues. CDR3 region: CASSQDIGPGEQFF. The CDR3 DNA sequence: TGTGCCAGCAGCCAAGATATTGGGCCGGGTGAGCAGTTCTTC.

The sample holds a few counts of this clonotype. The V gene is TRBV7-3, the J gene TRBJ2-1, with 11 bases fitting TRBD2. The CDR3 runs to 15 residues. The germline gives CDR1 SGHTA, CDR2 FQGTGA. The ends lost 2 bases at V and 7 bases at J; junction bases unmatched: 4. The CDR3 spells CASSLRLAGSNEQFF. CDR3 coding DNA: TGTGCCAGCAGCTTACGACTAGCGGGGTCTAATGAGCAGTTCTTC.

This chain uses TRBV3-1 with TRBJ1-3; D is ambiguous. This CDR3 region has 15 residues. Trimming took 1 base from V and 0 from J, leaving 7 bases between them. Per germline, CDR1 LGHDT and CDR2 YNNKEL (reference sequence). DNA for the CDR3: TGTGCCAGCAGCCAAGGCCAGGCCTCTGGAAACACCATATATTTT. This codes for CASSQGQASGNTIYF.

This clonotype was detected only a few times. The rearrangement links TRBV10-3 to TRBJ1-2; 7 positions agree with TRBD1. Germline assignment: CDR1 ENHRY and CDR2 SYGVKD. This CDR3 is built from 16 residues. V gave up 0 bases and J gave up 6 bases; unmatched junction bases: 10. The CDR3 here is CAISESIGRGVDGYTF. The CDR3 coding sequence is TGTGCCATCAGTGAGTCGATCGGCAGGGGGGTGGATGGCTACACCTTC.

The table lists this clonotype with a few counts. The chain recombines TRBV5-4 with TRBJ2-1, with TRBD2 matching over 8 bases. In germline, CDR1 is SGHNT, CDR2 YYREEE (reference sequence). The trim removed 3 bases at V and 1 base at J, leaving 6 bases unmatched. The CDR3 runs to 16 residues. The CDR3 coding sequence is TGTGCCAGCAGCTCCGGGACTAGTAGGTCCTACAATGAGCAGTTCTTC. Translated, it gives CASSSGTSRSYNEQFF.